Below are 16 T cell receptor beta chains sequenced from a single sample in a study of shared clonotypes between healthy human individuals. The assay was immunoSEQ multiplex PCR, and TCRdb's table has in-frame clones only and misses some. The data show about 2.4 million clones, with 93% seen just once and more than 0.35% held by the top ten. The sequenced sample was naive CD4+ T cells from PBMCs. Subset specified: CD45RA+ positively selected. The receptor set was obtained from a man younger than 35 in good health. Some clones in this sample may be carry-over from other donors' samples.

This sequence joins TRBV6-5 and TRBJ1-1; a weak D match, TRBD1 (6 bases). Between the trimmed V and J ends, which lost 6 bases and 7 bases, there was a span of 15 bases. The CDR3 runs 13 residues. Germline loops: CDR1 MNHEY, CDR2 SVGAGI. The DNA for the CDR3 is TGTGCCAGCAGCTCCACCGGACAGATTGAAGCTTTCTTT. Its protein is CASSSTGQIEAFF.

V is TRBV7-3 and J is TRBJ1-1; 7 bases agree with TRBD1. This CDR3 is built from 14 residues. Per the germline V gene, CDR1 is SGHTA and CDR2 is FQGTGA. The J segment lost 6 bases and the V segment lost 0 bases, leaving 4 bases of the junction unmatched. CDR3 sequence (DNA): TGTGCCAGCAGCTTAACTAGCAGGGGGGCTGAAGCTTTCTTT. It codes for CASSLTSRGAEAFF. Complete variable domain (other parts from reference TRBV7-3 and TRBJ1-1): GAGVSQTPSNKVTEKGKYVELRCDPISGHTALYWYRQSLGQGPEFLIYFQGTGAADDSGLPNDRFFAVRPEGSVSTLKIQRTERGDSAVYLCASSLTSRGAEAFFGQGTRLTVV.

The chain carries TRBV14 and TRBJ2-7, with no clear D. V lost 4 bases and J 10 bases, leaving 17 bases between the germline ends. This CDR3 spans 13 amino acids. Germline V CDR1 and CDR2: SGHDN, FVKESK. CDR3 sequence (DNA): TGTGCCAGCAGCCGCGTCCCATTTAGTGGACAGTACTTC. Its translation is CASSRVPFSGQYF.

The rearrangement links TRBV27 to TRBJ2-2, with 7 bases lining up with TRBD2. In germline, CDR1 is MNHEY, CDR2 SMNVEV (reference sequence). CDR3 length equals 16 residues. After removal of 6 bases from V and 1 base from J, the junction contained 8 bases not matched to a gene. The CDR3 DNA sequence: TGTGCCAGCAGGTCGTCCGCTAGCGGGAACACCGGGGAGCTGTTTTTT. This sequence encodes CASRSSASGNTGELFF.

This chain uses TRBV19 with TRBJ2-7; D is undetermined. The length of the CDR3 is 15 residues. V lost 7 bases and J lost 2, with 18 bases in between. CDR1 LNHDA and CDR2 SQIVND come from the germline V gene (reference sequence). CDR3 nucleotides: TGTGCCAGTAAGAAGAGAACGGGCGCCACCTACGAGCAGTACTTC. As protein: CASKKRTGATYEQYF.

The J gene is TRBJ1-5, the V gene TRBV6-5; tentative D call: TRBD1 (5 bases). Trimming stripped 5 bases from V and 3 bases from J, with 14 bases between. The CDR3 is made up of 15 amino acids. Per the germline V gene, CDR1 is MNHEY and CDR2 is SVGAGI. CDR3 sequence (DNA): TGTGCCAGCAGTAGGGGAGGGAAGGTCAATCAGCCCCAGCATTTT. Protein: CASSRGGKVNQPQHF.

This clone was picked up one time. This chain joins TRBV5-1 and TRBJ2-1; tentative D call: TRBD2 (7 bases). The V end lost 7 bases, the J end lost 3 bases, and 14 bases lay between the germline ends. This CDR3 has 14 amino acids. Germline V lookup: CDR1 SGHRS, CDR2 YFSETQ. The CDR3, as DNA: TGCGCCAGCGAGGAGGGGGGGAACTACAATGAGCAGTTCTTC. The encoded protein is CASEEGGNYNEQFF.

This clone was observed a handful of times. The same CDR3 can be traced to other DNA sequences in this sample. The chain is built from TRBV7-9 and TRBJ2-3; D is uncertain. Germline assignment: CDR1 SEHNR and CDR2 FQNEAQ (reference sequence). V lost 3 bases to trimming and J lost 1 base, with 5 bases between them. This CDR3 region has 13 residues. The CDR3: CASSFTGTDTQYF. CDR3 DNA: TGTGCCAGCAGCTTTACAGGCACAGATACGCAGTATTTT.

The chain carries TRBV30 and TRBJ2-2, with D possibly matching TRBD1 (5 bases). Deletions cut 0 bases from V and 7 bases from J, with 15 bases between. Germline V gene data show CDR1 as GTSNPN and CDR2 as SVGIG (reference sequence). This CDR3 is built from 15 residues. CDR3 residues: CAWSVVGAGGGELFF. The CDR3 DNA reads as TGTGCCTGGAGTGTAGTAGGGGCTGGTGGCGGGGAGCTGTTTTTT.

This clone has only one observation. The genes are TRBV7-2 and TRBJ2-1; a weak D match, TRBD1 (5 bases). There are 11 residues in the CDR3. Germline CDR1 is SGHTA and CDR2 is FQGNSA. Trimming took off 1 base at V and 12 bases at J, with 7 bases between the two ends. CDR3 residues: CASSLEGSQFF. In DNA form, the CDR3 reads TGTGCCAGCAGCTTAGAGGGGTCGCAGTTCTTC.

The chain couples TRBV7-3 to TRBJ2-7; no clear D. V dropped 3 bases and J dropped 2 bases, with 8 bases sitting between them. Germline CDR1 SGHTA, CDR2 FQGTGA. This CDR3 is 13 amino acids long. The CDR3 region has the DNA TGTGCCAGCAGCTTCCAGCCCGCCTACGAGCAGTACTTC. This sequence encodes CASSFQPAYEQYF.

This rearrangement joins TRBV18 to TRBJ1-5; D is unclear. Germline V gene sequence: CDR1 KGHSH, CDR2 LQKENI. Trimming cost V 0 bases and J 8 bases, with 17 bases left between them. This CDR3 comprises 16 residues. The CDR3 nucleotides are TGTGCCAGCTCACCACCGGAACGGGCAGCGAGAGAGCCCCAGCATTTT. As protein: CASSPPERAAREPQHF.

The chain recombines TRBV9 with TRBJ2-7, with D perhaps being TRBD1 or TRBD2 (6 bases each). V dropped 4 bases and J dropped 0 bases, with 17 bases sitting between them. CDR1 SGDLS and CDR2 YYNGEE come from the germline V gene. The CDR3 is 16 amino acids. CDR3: CASSPLGGTSSYEQYF. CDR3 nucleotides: TGTGCCAGCAGCCCCCTGGGGGGCACCTCCTCCTACGAGCAGTACTTC.

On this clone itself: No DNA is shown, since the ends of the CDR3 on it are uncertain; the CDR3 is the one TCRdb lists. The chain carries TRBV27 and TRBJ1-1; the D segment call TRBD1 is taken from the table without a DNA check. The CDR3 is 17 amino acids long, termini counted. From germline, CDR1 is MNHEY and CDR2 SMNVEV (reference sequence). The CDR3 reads CASSFLAGEGSNTEAFF.

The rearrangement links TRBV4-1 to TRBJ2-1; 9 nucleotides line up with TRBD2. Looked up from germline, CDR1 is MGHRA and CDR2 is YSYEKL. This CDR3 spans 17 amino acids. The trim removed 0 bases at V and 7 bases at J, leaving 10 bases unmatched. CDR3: CASSQDHGGRADNEQFF. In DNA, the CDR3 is TGCGCCAGCAGCCAAGATCACGGCGGGAGGGCAGATAATGAGCAGTTCTTC.

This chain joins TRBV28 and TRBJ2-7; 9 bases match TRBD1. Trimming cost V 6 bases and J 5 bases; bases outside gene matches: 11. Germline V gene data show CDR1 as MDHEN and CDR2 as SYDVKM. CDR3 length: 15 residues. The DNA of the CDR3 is TGTGCCAGCAGGACAGGACAGGGGTTGGCTAACGAGCAGTACTTC. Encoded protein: CASRTGQGLANEQYF. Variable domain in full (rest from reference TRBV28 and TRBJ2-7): DVKVTQSSRYLVKRTGEKVFLECVQDMDHENMFWYRQDPGLGLRLIYFSYDVKMKEKGDIPEGYSVSREKKERFSLILESASTNQTSMYLCASRTGQGLANEQYFGPGTRLTVT.